These T cell receptor beta chains were read from a single sample in a study of T-cell reconstitution after alpha-beta-depleted transplantation in children. TCRdb reprocessed the PCR reads with MiXCR, giving one entry per CDR3 protein. The sample lists about 610,000 distinct CDR3 sequences; roughly a tenth were seen once. Sequences were derived from PBMCs from the stem cell graft donor, sampled from the stem cell graft. The receptors shown here come from a human donor who donated a stem cell graft to a child with acute myeloid leukemia. Each CDR3 is given with its conserved first and last residue. A D gene is named only where the DNA matches it firmly. For some rows the clone size is stated as once, few or many, or as a class when expanded; others skip it.

J: TRBJ2-3
D: TRBD2
size: few
V: TRBV7-2
DNA: TGTGCCAGCAGCTGGACTAGCGGGAGGAACACAGATACGCAGTATTTT
CDR3: CASSWTSGRNTDTQYF

J: TRBJ2-3
D: NA
size: few
V: TRBV7-2
DNA: TGTGCCAGCAGCTTGGACACCTACACAGATACGCAGTATTTT
CDR3: CASSLDTYTDTQYF

J: TRBJ2-2
D: NA
size: many
V: TRBV9
DNA: TGTGCCAGCAGCGTGGGGACCGGGGAGCTGTTTTTT
CDR3: CASSVGTGELFF

J: TRBJ2-5
D: NA
size: NA
V: TRBV6-6
DNA: TGTGCCAGCAGTTACTCCCCCCAAGAGACCCAGTACTTC
CDR3: CASSYSPQETQYF

J: TRBJ2-1
D: TRBD2
size: NA
V: TRBV5-5
DNA: TGTGCCAGCAGCTGGGGGGGGGACGCCGAGCAGTTCTTC
CDR3: CASSWGGDAEQFF

J: TRBJ2-4
D: NA
size: NA
V: TRBV6-2/TRBV6-3
DNA: TGTGCCAGCAGTTACTCGAGAAACATTCAGTACTTC
CDR3: CASSYSRNIQYF

J: TRBJ2-1
D: TRBD1
size: many
V: TRBV30
DNA: TGTGCCTGGGACAGGGGGCGAGGGTTTAAGTTCAATGAGCAGTTCTTC
CDR3: CAWDRGRGFKFNEQFF

J: TRBJ2-3
D: TRBD2
size: NA
V: TRBV4-3
DNA: TGCGCCAGCAGCCAAGGCCCCTTGACTAGCGGTGATACGCAGTATTTT
CDR3: CASSQGPLTSGDTQYF

J: TRBJ2-7
D: NA
size: NA
V: TRBV27
DNA: TGTGCCAGCAGTTTGAATCCGTTTAGCCAGACCTACGAGCAGTACTTC
CDR3: CASSLNPFSQTYEQYF

J: TRBJ2-4
D: NA
size: few
V: TRBV7-9
DNA: TGTGCCAGCAGCTTAGCAGACCTCAAAAACATTCAGTACTTC
CDR3: CASSLADLKNIQYF

J: TRBJ2-1
D: NA
size: NA
V: TRBV20-1
DNA: TGCAGTGCCCCCTCCGCGGAGCGGGCATTGCGCGAGCAGTTCTTC
CDR3: CSAPSAERALREQFF

J: TRBJ2-5
D: NA
size: many
V: TRBV20-1
DNA: TGCAGTGAGGGAGGGGGTACAAGTGAGACCCAGTACTTC
CDR3: CSEGGGTSETQYF

J: TRBJ2-7
D: NA
size: few
V: TRBV27
DNA: TGTGCCAGCAGTTTATCCACCCCATCCTACGGGCAGTACTTC
CDR3: CASSLSTPSYGQYF

J: TRBJ2-2
D: TRBD2
size: many
V: TRBV6-2/TRBV6-3
DNA: TGTGCCAGCACGCACCCGACTAGCGGGAGATCGTACACCGGGGAGCTGTTTTTT
CDR3: CASTHPTSGRSYTGELFF

J: TRBJ2-2
D: TRBD2
size: many
V: TRBV29-1
DNA: TGCAGCGTTGTGACGGGAGGGCACACCGGGGAGCTGTTTTTT
CDR3: CSVVTGGHTGELFF

J: TRBJ1-1
D: NA
size: few
V: TRBV5-1
DNA: TGCGCCAGCAGCCCCTTAGGGGGAATACAGGGATCGACGGAAGCTTTCTTT
CDR3: CASSPLGGIQGSTEAFF

J: TRBJ2-1
D: NA
size: few
V: TRBV6-5
DNA: TGTGCCAGCAGTTATAGAGGGGAGGCTGGCAATGAGCAGTTCTTC
CDR3: CASSYRGEAGNEQFF

J: TRBJ1-4
D: NA
size: NA
V: TRBV29-1
DNA: TGCAGCGTTGTAGGGGCCCGGGGGGAAAATGAAAAACTGTTTTTT
CDR3: CSVVGARGENEKLFF

J: TRBJ2-3
D: NA
size: NA
V: TRBV9
DNA: TGTGCCAGCAGCTCGTCGGGACATCCTCTCACAGATACGCAGTATTTT
CDR3: CASSSSGHPLTDTQYF

J: TRBJ1-1
D: NA
size: few
V: TRBV30
DNA: TGTGCCTGCCCAGGGGTGACGGGTACTGAAGCTTTCTTT
CDR3: CACPGVTGTEAFF

J: TRBJ2-5
D: NA
size: few
V: TRBV20-1
DNA: TGCAGTGCCCTAATAGAGGGTGGGACCCAGTACTTC
CDR3: CSALIEGGTQYF

J: TRBJ1-6
D: TRBD1
size: NA
V: TRBV20-1
DNA: TGCAGTGCCCAGGGACAGGTGTATGATTCACCCCTCCACTTT
CDR3: CSAQGQVYDSPLHF

J: TRBJ2-3
D: NA
size: many
V: TRBV5-1
DNA: TGCGCCAGCAGCCAAGCGACGGGGTGGGATACGCAGTATTTT
CDR3: CASSQATGWDTQYF

J: TRBJ1-6
D: NA
size: few
V: TRBV7-9
DNA: TGTGCCAGCAGCCGAGGTGATACGGGGTCACCCCTCCACTTT
CDR3: CASSRGDTGSPLHF

J: TRBJ1-2
D: NA
size: NA
V: TRBV6-5
DNA: TGTGCCAGCAGTTACGGCCCGGCTAACTATGGCTACACCTTC
CDR3: CASSYGPANYGYTF

J: TRBJ2-1
D: NA
size: NA
V: TRBV18
DNA: TGTGCCAGCTCACCTGACTACCATGAGCAGTTCTTC
CDR3: CASSPDYHEQFF

J: TRBJ2-1
D: NA
size: many
V: TRBV7-9
DNA: TGTGCCAGCAGCTTGTCAACTGTAGTCTCCTACAATGAGCAGTTCTTC
CDR3: CASSLSTVVSYNEQFF

J: TRBJ2-1
D: NA
size: few
V: TRBV29-1
DNA: TGCAGGACCCTGGACTACAATGAGCAGTTCTTC
CDR3: CRTLDYNEQFF

J: TRBJ1-3
D: NA
size: NA
V: TRBV6-2/TRBV6-3
DNA: TGTGCCAGCAGTTACCCGGGAAACACCATATATTTT
CDR3: CASSYPGNTIYF

J: TRBJ2-3
D: TRBD1
size: once
V: TRBV7-3
DNA: TGTGCCAGCAGCTCCTGGGGACAGGGGGGGGATACGCAGTATTTT
CDR3: CASSSWGQGGDTQYF

J: TRBJ2-1
D: NA
size: many
V: TRBV20-1
DNA: TGCAGTGCTAGCGGGAGTATCAATGAGCAGTTCTTC
CDR3: CSASGSINEQFF

J: TRBJ2-2
D: NA
size: many
V: TRBV4-3
DNA: TGCGCCAGCAGCCAAGGCAGGAACACCGGGGAGCTGTTTTTT
CDR3: CASSQGRNTGELFF